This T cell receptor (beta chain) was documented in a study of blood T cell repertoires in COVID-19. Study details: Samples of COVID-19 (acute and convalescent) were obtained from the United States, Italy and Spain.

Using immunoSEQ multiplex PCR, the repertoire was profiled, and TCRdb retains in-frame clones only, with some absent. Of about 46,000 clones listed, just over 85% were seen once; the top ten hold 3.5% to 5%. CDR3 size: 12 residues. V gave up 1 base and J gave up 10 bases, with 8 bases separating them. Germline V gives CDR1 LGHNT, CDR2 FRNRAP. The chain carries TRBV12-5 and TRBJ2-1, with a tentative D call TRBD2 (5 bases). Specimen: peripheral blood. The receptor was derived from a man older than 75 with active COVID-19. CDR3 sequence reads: CASGLGTGEQFF. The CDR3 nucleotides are TGTGCTAGTGGTTTGGGGACTGGAGAGCAGTTCTTC.